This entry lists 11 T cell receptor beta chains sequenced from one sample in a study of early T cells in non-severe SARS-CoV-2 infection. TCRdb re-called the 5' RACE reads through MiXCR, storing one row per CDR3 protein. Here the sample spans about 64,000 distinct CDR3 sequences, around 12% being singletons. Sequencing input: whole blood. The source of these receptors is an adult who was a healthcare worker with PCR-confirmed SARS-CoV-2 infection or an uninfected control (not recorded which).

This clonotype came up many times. CDR3 DNA sequence: TGTGCCAGCAGCTTGACACTAGCCAAAAACATTCAGTACTTC. Amino acids: CASSLTLAKNIQYF. The chain uses TRBV5-6 and TRBJ2-4; the D is unclear. This CDR3 has 14 amino acids. Germline-derived CDR1 and CDR2 are SGHDT and YYEEEE. The ends were cut back, 1 base at V and 0 bases at J, with 5 bases in the middle.

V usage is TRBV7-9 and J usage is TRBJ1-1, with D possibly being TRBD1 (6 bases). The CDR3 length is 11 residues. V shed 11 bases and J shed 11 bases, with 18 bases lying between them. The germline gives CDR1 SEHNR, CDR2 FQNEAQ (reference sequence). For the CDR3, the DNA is TGTGCCCTCATCAGGGGTCCGGCGGCTTTCTTT. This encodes CALIRGPAAFF.

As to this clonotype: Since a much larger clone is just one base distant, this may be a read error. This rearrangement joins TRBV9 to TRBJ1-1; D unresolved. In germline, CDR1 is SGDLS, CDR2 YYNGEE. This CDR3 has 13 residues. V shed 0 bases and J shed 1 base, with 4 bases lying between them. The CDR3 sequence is CASSVGANTEAFF. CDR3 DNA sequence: TGTGCCAGCAGCGTAGGGGCGAACACTGAAGCTTTCTTT.

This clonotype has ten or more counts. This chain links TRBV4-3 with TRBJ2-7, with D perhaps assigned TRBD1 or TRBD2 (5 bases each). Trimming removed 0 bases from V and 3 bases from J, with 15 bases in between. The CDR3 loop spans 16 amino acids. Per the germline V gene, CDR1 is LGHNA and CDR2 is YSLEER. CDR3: CASSQDIGAQSYEQYF. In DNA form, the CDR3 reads TGCGCCAGCAGCCAAGATATCGGGGCCCAGAGCTACGAGCAGTACTTC.

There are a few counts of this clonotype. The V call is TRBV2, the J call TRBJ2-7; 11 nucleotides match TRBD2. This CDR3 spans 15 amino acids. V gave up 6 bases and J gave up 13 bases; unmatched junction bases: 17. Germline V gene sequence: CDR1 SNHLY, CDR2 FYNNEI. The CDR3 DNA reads TGTGCCAGCAGACTGACTAGCGGGGATATCCCTTGGGGATACTTC. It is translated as CASRLTSGDIPWGYF.

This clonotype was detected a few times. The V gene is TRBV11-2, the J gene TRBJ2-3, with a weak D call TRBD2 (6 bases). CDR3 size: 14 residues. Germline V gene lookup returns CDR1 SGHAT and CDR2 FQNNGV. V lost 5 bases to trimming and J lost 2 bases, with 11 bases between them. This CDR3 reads CASSPGEVTDTQYF. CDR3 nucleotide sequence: TGTGCCAGCAGCCCGGGGGAAGTCACAGATACGCAGTATTTT.

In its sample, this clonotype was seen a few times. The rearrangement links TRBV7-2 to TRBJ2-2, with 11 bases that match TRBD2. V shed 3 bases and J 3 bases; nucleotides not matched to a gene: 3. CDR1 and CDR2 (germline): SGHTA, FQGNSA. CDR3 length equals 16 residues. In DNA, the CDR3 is TGTGCCAGCAGCTTCGTTAGCGGGGGGGACACCGGGGAGCTGTTTTTT. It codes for CASSFVSGGDTGELFF.

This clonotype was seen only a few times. The DNA of the CDR3 is TGTGCCAGCAGCCCCCGCCGGGAGGGGGAGACCCAGTACTTC. It codes for CASSPRREGETQYF. The chain carries TRBV27 and TRBJ2-5; TRBD2 matches 8 bases. The CDR3 consists of 14 residues. With V trimmed by 6 bases and J by 5 bases, 8 bases remained unmatched. Germline V gene sequence: CDR1 MNHEY, CDR2 SMNVEV (reference sequence).

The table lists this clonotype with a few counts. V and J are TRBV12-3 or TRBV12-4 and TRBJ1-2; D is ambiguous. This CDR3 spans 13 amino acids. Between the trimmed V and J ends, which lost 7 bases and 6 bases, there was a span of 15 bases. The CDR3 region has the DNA TGTGCCAGCACCCTTTATTTCGGGGATGGCTACACCTTC. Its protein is CASTLYFGDGYTF.

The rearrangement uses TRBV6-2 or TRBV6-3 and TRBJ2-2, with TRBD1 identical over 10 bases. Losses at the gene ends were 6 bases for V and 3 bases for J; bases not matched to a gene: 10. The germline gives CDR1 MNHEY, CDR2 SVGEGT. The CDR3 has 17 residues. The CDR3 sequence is CASRLDRGQFDTGELFF. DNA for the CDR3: TGTGCCAGCAGACTCGACAGGGGGCAATTCGACACCGGGGAGCTGTTTTTT.

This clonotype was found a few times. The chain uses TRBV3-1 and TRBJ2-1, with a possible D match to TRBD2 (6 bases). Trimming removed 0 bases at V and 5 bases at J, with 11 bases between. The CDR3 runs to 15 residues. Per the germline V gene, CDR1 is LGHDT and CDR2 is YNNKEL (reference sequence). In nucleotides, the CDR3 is TGTGCCAGCAGCCAAGAAGGAGGGACCCACAATGAGCAGTTCTTC. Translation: CASSQEGGTHNEQFF.